These 13 T cell receptor beta chains came from one sample sequenced in a study of cytotoxic CD8 clonotypes in ibrutinib-treated CLL. Sequencing used immunoSEQ multiplex PCR; TCRdb keeps in-frame clones, though not all of them. The data contain tens of thousands of clones, roughly three quarters of them seen just once; the ten biggest clones take up around a tenth. The source material was PBMCs, sampled at disease progression, from a patient treated with ibrutinib. The receptors here all came from a human donor with chronic lymphocytic leukemia.

The chain links TRBV7-8 to TRBJ2-7; a possible D gene is TRBD1 (6 bases). With 5 bases removed from V and 0 bases from J, the gap between germline ends came to 20 bases. This CDR3 comprises 17 residues. Germline V gene sequence: CDR1 SGHVS, CDR2 FQNEAQ. The CDR3 here is CASSIYTPLTGSYEQYF. As DNA, the CDR3 is TGTGCCAGCAGCATCTACACCCCCCTGACAGGCTCCTACGAGCAGTACTTC.

The J gene is TRBJ2-7, the V gene TRBV6-6, with TRBD1 matching over 11 bases. The CDR3 extends over 15 amino acids. Germline V gene lookup returns CDR1 MNHNY and CDR2 SVGAGI (reference sequence). V shed 8 bases and J 3 bases; nucleotides not matched to a gene: 9. CDR3 coding DNA: TGTGCCAGCCGACGGGGGGACAGGGGGTACTACGAGCAGTACTTC. It encodes CASRRGDRGYYEQYF.

The chain recombines TRBV5-8 with TRBJ1-1; 9 nucleotides line up with TRBD1. V lost 1 base and J lost 3; bases outside the gene matches: 4. The CDR3 spans 15 residues. Germline CDR1 and CDR2: SGHTS and YDEGEE. The CDR3 sequence: CASSLRTGVYTEAFF. The CDR3 bases are TGTGCCAGCAGCTTGAGGACAGGGGTCTACACTGAAGCTTTCTTT.

This clone was counted once. The chain has TRBV6-6 and TRBJ1-1; D ambiguous. The germline gives CDR1 MNHNY, CDR2 SVGAGI (reference sequence). CDR3 size: 15 residues. Trimming removed 5 bases at V and 0 bases at J, with 13 bases between. CDR3 protein: CASSDGSAMNTEAFF. The CDR3 nucleotides read TGTGCCAGCAGTGACGGGTCAGCCATGAACACTGAAGCTTTCTTT.

This chain uses TRBV4-2 with TRBJ2-2; a possible D gene is TRBD1 (5 bases). Per the germline V gene, CDR1 is LGHNA and CDR2 is YNFKEQ. Trimming took 4 bases from V and 1 from J, leaving 10 bases between them. The CDR3 totals 15 residues. Here the CDR3 DNA reads TGTGCCAGCAGCCCTTCAGACAGGAACACCGGGGAGCTGTTTTTT. Its protein is CASSPSDRNTGELFF.

CDR3 nucleotide sequence: TGTGCCAGCAGCTTACGCCCAGGGGGCTTAAACACCGGGGAGCTGTTTTTT. Its translation is CASSLRPGGLNTGELFF. The genes are TRBV7-6 and TRBJ2-2; 8 nucleotides align to TRBD1. This CDR3 spans 17 amino acids. Germline CDR1 reads SGHVS; CDR2 reads FNYEAQ. With V trimmed by 2 bases and J by 2 bases, 7 bases remained unmatched.

V is TRBV7-9 and J is TRBJ1-1; D remains ambiguous. CDR3 length equals 13 residues. Germline-derived CDR1 and CDR2 are SEHNR and FQNEAQ (reference sequence). Trimming took off 2 bases at V and 6 bases at J, with 10 bases between the two ends. The CDR3 region is CASSLIQEPEAFF. CDR3 DNA: TGTGCCAGCAGCTTAATCCAGGAGCCTGAAGCTTTCTTT.

This clone appeared a few times. The chain is built from TRBV6-6 and TRBJ2-1; D may be TRBD2 (5 bases). The CDR3 consists of 15 residues. The germline V gene has CDR1 MNHNY and CDR2 SVGAGI (reference sequence). Between the trimmed V and J ends, which lost 2 bases and 1 base, there was a span of 9 bases. CDR3 region: CASSYGGGSYNEQFF. CDR3 coding DNA: TGTGCCAGCAGTTACGGTGGCGGGTCCTACAATGAGCAGTTCTTC.

This clone has a handful of counts. The rearrangement links TRBV28 to TRBJ1-3, with D tentatively TRBD1 (5 bases). The ends were cut back, 5 bases at V and 4 bases at J, with 6 bases in the middle. The CDR3 totals 12 residues. Germline V gene data show CDR1 as MDHEN and CDR2 as SYDVKM. CDR3 residues: CASSHRGNTIYF. CDR3 coding DNA: TGTGCCAGCAGTCACAGGGGAAACACCATATATTTT.

J is TRBJ2-3 and V is TRBV7-2; possible D gene TRBD1, 5 bases. There are 14 residues in the CDR3. Germline values: CDR1 SGHTA, CDR2 FQGNSA. Trimming shortened V by 1 base and J by 5 bases, and 10 bases separated the two germline ends. For the CDR3, the DNA is TGTGCCAGCAGCTTAGGAGTAGGGGAAGATACGCAGTATTTT. Encoded protein: CASSLGVGEDTQYF.

V and J are TRBV5-1 and TRBJ2-5; 11 nucleotides line up with TRBD2. The V gene's germline CDR1 is SGHRS and CDR2 YFSETQ. The V gene end was trimmed by 4 bases and the J gene end by 3 bases; junction bases not matched to a gene: 5. The CDR3 runs 15 residues. The DNA of the CDR3 is TGCGCCAGCAGCCGGCAACTAGCGGGAGAAGAGACCCAGTACTTC. Translating gives CASSRQLAGEETQYF. The full variable domain, completed using reference TRBV5-1 and TRBJ2-5, is KAGVTQTPRYLIKTRGQQVTLSCSPISGHRSVSWYQQTPGQGLQFLFEYFSETQRNKGNFPGRFSGRQFSNSRSEMNVSTLELGDSALYLCASSRQLAGEETQYFGPGTRLLVL.

The count of this clone is one. The chain has TRBV28 and TRBJ2-7; no reliable D call. The germline gives CDR1 MDHEN, CDR2 SYDVKM. CDR3 length equals 13 residues. The germline V and J ends were trimmed by 5 bases and 4 bases, with 12 bases remaining between them. The CDR3 DNA follows: TGTGCCAGCAGTCTCCCGACTCATTACGAGCAGTACTTC. Its translation: CASSLPTHYEQYF.

The chain is built from TRBV15 and TRBJ2-1; TRBD2 matches at 9 bases. Germline V gives CDR1 LNHNV, CDR2 YYDKDF (reference sequence). With V trimmed by 4 bases and J by 6 bases, 7 bases remained unmatched. The CDR3 has 15 amino acids. The CDR3: CATSTRLAETNEQFF. CDR3 nucleotides: TGTGCCACCAGCACTAGACTAGCGGAGACCAATGAGCAGTTCTTC.